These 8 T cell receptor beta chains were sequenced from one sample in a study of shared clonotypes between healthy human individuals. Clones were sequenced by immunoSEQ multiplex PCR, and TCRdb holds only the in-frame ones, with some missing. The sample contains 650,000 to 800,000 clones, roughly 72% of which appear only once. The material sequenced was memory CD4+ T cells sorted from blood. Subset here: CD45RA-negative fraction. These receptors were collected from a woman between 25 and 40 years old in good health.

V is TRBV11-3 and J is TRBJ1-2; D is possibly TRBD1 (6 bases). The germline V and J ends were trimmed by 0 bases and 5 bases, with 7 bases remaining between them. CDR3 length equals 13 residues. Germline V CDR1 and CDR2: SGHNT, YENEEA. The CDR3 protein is CASSLETGYGYTF. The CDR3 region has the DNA TGTGCCAGCAGCTTAGAAACAGGGTATGGCTACACCTTC.

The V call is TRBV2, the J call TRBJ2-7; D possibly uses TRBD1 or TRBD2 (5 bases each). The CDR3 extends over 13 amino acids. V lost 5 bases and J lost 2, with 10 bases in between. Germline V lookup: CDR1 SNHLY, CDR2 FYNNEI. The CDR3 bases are TGTGCCAGCAGTTGGGGGAGAGCCTACGAGCAGTACTTC. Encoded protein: CASSWGRAYEQYF.

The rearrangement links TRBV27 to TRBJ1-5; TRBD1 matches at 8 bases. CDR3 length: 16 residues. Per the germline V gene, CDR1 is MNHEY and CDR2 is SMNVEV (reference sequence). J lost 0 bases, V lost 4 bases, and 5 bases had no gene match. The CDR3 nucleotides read TGTGCCAGCAGTTCCCGGACAGGGATTAGCAATCAGCCCCAGCATTTT. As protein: CASSSRTGISNQPQHF.

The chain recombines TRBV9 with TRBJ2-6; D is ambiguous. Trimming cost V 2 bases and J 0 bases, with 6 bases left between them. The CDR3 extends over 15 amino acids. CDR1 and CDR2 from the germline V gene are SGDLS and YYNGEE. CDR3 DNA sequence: TGTGCCAGCAGCGTGCCGACCTCTGGGGCCAACGTCCTGACTTTC. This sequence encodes CASSVPTSGANVLTF. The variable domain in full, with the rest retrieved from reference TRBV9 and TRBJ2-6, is DSGVTQTPKHLITATGQRVTLRCSPRSGDLSVYWYQQSLDQGLQFLIQYYNGEERAKGNILERFSAQQFPDLHSELNLSSLELGDSALYFCASSVPTSGANVLTFGAGSRLTVL.

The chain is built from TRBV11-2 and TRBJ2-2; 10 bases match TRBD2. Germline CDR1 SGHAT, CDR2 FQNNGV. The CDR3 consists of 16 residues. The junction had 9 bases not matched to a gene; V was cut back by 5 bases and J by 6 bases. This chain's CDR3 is CASSARLAGTAGELFF. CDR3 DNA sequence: TGTGCCAGCAGCGCAAGACTAGCGGGTACAGCCGGGGAGCTGTTTTTT.

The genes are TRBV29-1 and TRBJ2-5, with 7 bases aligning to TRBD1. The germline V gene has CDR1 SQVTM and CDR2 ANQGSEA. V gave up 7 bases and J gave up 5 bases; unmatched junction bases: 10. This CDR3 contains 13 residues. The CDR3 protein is CSAVEGAVETQYF. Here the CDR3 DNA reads TGCAGCGCCGTAGAGGGGGCAGTGGAGACCCAGTACTTC.

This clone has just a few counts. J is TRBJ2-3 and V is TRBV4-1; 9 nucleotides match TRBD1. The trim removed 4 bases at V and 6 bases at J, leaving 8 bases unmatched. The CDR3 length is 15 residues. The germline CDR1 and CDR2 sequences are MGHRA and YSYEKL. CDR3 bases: TGCGCCAGCAGCCTCCGGGACAGGGTTATCGATACGCAGTATTTT. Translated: CASSLRDRVIDTQYF.

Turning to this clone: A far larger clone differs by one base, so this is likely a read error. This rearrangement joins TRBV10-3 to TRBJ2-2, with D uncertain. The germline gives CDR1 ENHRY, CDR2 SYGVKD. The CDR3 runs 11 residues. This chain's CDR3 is CASKSTGELFF. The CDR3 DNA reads TGCGCCAGCAAGTCCACCGGGGAGCTGTTTTTT.